Sequencing of this T cell receptor (beta chain) was carried out in a study of CD8+ T cells in alopecia areata. Study-level points and caveats: Affected lesional scalp, above all in alopecia totalis/universalis, was more clonal than normal scalp.

This clone was counted only a few times. Its antigen is not identified. RNA, once extracted, was reverse transcribed into cDNA for use as the sequencing template. Assay used: immunoSEQ multiplex PCR; TCRdb lists only in-frame clones, some missing. The data show 45,000 to 70,000 clones, 90% to 97% seen once. In germline, CDR1 is MGHDK, CDR2 SYGVNS. The CDR3 covers 15 residues. V was shortened by 0 bases and J by 8 bases, with 16 bases between the two germline ends. V is TRBV25-1 and J is TRBJ1-2; TRBD1 might be the D (5 bases). The specimen was CD8+ T cells sorted from blood, collected at week 0. The source is a human donor with alopecia areata. CDR3 region: CASSEYIGTLEGYTF. CDR3 nucleotides: TGTGCCAGCAGTGAATATATTGGGACCTTAGAAGGCTACACCTTC.